This section outlines one T cell receptor beta chain sequence together with its context. Its antigen is undetermined. This specimen comes from a study of identical twins. Study-wide results and limits: Conclusions relied on cross-sectional statistical analysis, not following the same donors.

TCRdb called the 5' RACE reads again in MiXCR, with one record for every CDR3 protein. The sample gives about 720,000 distinct CDR3 sequences, about 18% of which show up once; around 12% is in the top ten. From germline, CDR1 is ENHRY and CDR2 SYGVKD. This CDR3 is built from 12 residues. These same data were also listed under a study on T cells expressing NK-cell markers. That investigation notes: The study found dominant NKG2C+ clonotypes at roughly 1.0-7.5% of CD8+ T cells in roughly six donors. Evidence did not settle whether expanded NKG2C+ T cell clones targeted HCMV.

V gene TRBV10-3 combines with J gene TRBJ2-7; the D gene is possibly TRBD2 (6 bases). Sequencing was carried out using PBMCs. This TCR derives from a woman under 30 in good health. The CDR3 nucleotides read TGTGGGGCTGGAGGGAGAGACTACGAGCAGTACTTC. The encoded protein is CGAGGRDYEQYF.